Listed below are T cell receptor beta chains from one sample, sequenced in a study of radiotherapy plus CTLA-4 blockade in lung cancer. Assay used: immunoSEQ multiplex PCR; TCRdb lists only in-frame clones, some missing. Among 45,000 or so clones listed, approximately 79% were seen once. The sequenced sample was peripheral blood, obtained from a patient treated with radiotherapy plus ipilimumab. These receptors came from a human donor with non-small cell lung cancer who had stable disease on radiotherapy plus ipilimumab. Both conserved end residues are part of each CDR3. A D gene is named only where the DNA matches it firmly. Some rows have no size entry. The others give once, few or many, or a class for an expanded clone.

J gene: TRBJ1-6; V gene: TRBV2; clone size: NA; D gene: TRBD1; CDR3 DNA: TGTGCCAGCACTCGGGGGGTACAGGGGGTTAATTCACCCCTCCACTTT; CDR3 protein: CASTRGVQGVNSPLHF
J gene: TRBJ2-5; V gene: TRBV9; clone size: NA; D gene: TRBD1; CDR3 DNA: TGTGCCAGCAGCGTAGGGACAGGGTTCCAAGAGACCCAGTACTTC; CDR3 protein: CASSVGTGFQETQYF
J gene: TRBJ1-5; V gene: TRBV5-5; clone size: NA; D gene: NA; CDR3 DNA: TGTGCCAGCAGCTTGGGCAGCTTCAATCAGCCCCAGCATTTT; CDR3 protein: CASSLGSFNQPQHF
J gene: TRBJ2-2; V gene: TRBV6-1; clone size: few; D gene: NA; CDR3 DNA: TGTGCCAGCAGGCGGGGGAACACCGGGGAGCTGTTTTTT; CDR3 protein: CASRRGNTGELFF
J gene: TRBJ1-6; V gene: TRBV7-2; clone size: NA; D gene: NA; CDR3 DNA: TGTGCCAGCAGCTTTAATACTGATTCACCCCTCCACTTT; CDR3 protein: CASSFNTDSPLHF
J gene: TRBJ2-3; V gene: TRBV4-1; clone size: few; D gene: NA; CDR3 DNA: TGCGCCAGCAGCCAAGAACCGGGGGGCGGGAGTACGCAGTATTTT; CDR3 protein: CASSQEPGGGSTQYF
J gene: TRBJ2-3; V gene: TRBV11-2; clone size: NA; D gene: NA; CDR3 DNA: TGTGCCAGCAGACAAATGGCCAGCACAGATACGCAGTATTTT; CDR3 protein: CASRQMASTDTQYF
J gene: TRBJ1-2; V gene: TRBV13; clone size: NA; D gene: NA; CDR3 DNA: TGTGCCAGCAGCTTGGGGGGTTCCTATGGCTACACCTTC; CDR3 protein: CASSLGGSYGYTF
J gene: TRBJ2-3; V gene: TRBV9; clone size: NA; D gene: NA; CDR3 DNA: TGTGCCAGCAGCCCTGTCACAGGGAAAGATACGCAGTATTTT; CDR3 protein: CASSPVTGKDTQYF
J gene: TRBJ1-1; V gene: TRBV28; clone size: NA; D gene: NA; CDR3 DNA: TGTGCCAGCACCCACAGGGAGGTCCTTGGGCGTGCTTTCTTT; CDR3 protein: CASTHREVLGRAFF
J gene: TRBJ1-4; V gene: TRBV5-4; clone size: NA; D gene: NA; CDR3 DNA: TGTGCCAGCAGCGTTTTGGGGGTTTCTAATGAAAAACTGTTTTTT; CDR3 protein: CASSVLGVSNEKLFF
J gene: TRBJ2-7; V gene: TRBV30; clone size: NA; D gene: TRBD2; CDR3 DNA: TGTGCCTGGAACGTTGGGGGGGCCTACGAGCAGTACTTC; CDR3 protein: CAWNVGGAYEQYF
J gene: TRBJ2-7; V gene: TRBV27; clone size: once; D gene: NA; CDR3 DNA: TGTGCCAGCAGTACCGCGGGGATGTACGAGCAGTACTTC; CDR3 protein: CASSTAGMYEQYF
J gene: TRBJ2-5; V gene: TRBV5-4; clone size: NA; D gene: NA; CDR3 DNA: TGTGCCAGCAGCTTAGGACTTGGAGAGACCCAGTACTTC; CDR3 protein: CASSLGLGETQYF
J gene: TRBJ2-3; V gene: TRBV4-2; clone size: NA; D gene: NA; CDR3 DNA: TGTGCCAGCAGCCAAGGACAGGACACAGATACGCAGTATTTT; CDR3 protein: CASSQGQDTDTQYF
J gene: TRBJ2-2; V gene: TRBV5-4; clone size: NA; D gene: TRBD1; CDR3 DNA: TGTGCCAGCAGCCGACAGGGGATGAACACCGGGGAGCTGTTTTTT; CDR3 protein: CASSRQGMNTGELFF
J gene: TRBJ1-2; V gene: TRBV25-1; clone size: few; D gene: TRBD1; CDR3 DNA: TGTGCCAGCAGCAGATCTGCCGGGACAGGCAACTATGGCTACACCTTC; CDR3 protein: CASSRSAGTGNYGYTF
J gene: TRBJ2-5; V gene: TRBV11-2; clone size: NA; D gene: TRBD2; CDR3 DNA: TGTGCCAGCAGCTTATACGGGGGGGGCTCCGGAGAGACCCAGTACTTC; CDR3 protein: CASSLYGGGSGETQYF
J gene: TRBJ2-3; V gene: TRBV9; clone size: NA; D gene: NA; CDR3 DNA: TGTGCCAGCAGCGTAGGTATCCGGGGCCTCACAGATACGCAGTATTTT; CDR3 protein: CASSVGIRGLTDTQYF